The 20 T cell receptor beta chains below all came from one sample that was sequenced in a study of OX40 agonist ivuxolimab in advanced cancers. Repertoires were generated with immunoSEQ multiplex PCR, while TCRdb's copy carries only in-frame clones and drops some. The table lists about 82,000 clones, less than 85% of them singletons, with approximately 0.85% in the top ten. The specimen comprised CD4+ or CD8+ T cells sorted from blood, sampled in a trial of the OX40 agonist ivuxolimab. All receptors derive from an adult with an advanced solid tumor such as melanoma, head and neck, liver or kidney cancer.

The chain carries TRBV4-1 and TRBJ1-1, with a tentative D call TRBD1 (6 bases). V lost 0 bases and J 3 bases, leaving 14 bases between the germline ends. The germline V gene encodes CDR1 MGHRA and CDR2 YSYEKL. This CDR3 spans 16 amino acids. DNA of the CDR3: TGCGCCAGCAGCCAAGATCGAAGAGGGGGAGACACTGAAGCTTTCTTT. The encoded protein is CASSQDRRGGDTEAFF.

The chain links TRBV11-2 to TRBJ2-5; no clear D gene. The CDR3 runs 13 residues. Trimming removed 3 bases at V and 2 bases at J, with 7 bases between. Germline V gene sequence: CDR1 SGHAT, CDR2 FQNNGV. CDR3 DNA sequence: TGTGCCAGCAGCTTTGGCCGGCAAGAGACCCAGTACTTC. Translating gives CASSFGRQETQYF.

The J gene is TRBJ1-5, the V gene TRBV9; D is perhaps TRBD1 (5 bases). Trimming took 0 bases from V and 6 from J, leaving 13 bases between them. The CDR3 loop spans 15 amino acids. Germline V gives CDR1 SGDLS, CDR2 YYNGEE. The CDR3 spells CASSVDYGGGQPQHF. The CDR3 DNA is TGTGCCAGCAGCGTAGACTACGGGGGAGGTCAGCCCCAGCATTTT.

In regard to this clone: Other DNA sequences within the sample encode an identical CDR3. V usage is TRBV18 and J usage is TRBJ2-7, with D perhaps TRBD1 (6 bases). Between the trimmed V and J ends, which lost 3 bases and 3 bases, there was a span of 12 bases. Germline lookup yields CDR1 KGHSH and CDR2 LQKENI. The CDR3 length is 14 residues. This chain's CDR3 is CASSPSGQNYEQYF. CDR3 coding DNA: TGTGCCAGCTCACCTTCGGGACAAAACTACGAGCAGTACTTC.

This clone was recorded only once. This chain's CDR3 is CASSFRTGSTDTQYF. The CDR3 DNA is TGTGCCAGCAGCTTCCGGACAGGCAGCACAGATACGCAGTATTTT. The chain uses TRBV5-4 and TRBJ2-3, with TRBD1 matching 7 bases. This CDR3 is 15 amino acids long. Per germline, CDR1 SGHNT and CDR2 YYREEE (reference sequence). J was trimmed by 0 bases and V by 2 bases; bases with no gene match: 3.

This clone was counted once. The chain couples TRBV27 to TRBJ1-1; no clear D gene. The CDR3 runs 16 residues. In germline, CDR1 is MNHEY, CDR2 SMNVEV (reference sequence). Trimming took 4 bases from V and 4 from J, leaving 19 bases between them. The CDR3 nucleotides are TGTGCCAGCAGTTCCCCCGGCGAAAGCCAGGCCACTGAAGCTTTCTTT. It specifies CASSSPGESQATEAFF.

The chain recombines TRBV19 with TRBJ2-2; D perhaps matches TRBD2 (5 bases). The germline V gene encodes CDR1 LNHDA and CDR2 SQIVND (reference sequence). V was shortened by 11 bases and J by 2 bases, with 12 bases between the two germline ends. The CDR3 contains 13 residues. The CDR3 DNA reads as TGTGCCGCCCGCCGGACTAACACCGGGGAGCTGTTTTTT. It is translated as CAARRTNTGELFF.

The V and J genes are TRBV7-2 and TRBJ2-7; TRBD2 aligns across 8 bases. The CDR3 totals 13 residues. The junction had 2 bases not matched to a gene; V was cut back by 1 base and J by 6 bases. From germline, CDR1 is SGHTA and CDR2 FQGNSA. The chain's CDR3 is CASSLGLAGEQYF. The CDR3 bases are TGTGCCAGCAGCTTAGGTCTAGCGGGCGAGCAGTACTTC.

The chain couples TRBV6-1 to TRBJ2-6; D is ambiguous. This CDR3 has 15 residues. Germline CDR1 and CDR2: MNHNS and SASEGT. V was cut by 5 bases and J by 0 bases, with 8 bases left in between. CDR3 region: CASSPTLSGANVLTF. DNA of the CDR3: TGTGCCAGCAGTCCGACCCTCTCTGGGGCCAACGTCCTGACTTTC.

The chain has TRBV30 and TRBJ1-5; D gene unclear. The CDR3 sequence is 17 residues long. Trimming cost V 2 bases and J 6 bases, with 23 bases left between them. In germline, CDR1 is GTSNPN, CDR2 SVGIG (reference sequence). The CDR3 sequence is CAWSLRVEHGGRQPQHF. In DNA form, the CDR3 reads TGTGCCTGGAGTCTCCGTGTGGAACACGGAGGTCGTCAGCCCCAGCATTTT.

This chain joins TRBV10-3 and TRBJ2-7; 10 nucleotides agree with TRBD1. V dropped 4 bases and J dropped 3; count of bases not matched to a gene: 6. CDR3 size: 15 residues. CDR1 is ENHRY and CDR2 is SYGVKD in the germline V gene. As DNA, the CDR3 is TGTGCCATCAGTGGTGAGGGACAGGGGTACTACGAGCAGTACTTC. Its protein is CAISGEGQGYYEQYF.

This rearrangement joins TRBV18 to TRBJ2-7, with D unclear. Germline CDR1 and CDR2: KGHSH and LQKENI. The CDR3 consists of 17 residues. The germline V and J ends were trimmed by 0 bases and 0 bases, with 15 bases remaining between them. CDR3 in amino acids: CASSPPTQPSGSYEQYF. The CDR3 bases are TGTGCCAGCTCACCACCCACACAGCCTTCGGGCTCCTACGAGCAGTACTTC.

The rearrangement uses TRBV9 and TRBJ1-2, with D unresolved. The V end lost 0 bases, the J end lost 2 bases, and 14 bases lay between the germline ends. Germline V gene lookup returns CDR1 SGDLS and CDR2 YYNGEE. This CDR3 has 16 residues. The CDR3 DNA reads TGTGCCAGCAGCGTAGGAATAGGCGGGGAGAACTATGGCTACACCTTC. Amino acid sequence: CASSVGIGGENYGYTF.

V and J are TRBV19 and TRBJ1-1, with 7 positions matching TRBD1. Germline values: CDR1 LNHDA, CDR2 SQIVND (reference sequence). CDR3 length: 15 amino acids. Trimming took 7 bases from V and 6 from J; bases not matched to a gene: 14. The CDR3 protein is CASIQTTGRFSEAFF. CDR3 nucleotides: TGTGCCAGTATTCAGACGACAGGGCGCTTTTCTGAAGCTTTCTTT.

V and J are TRBV11-2 and TRBJ1-2; D not certain. V was clipped by 5 bases and J by 2 bases, with 9 bases between them. The germline gives CDR1 SGHAT, CDR2 FQNNGV. The CDR3 has 13 residues. CDR3 in amino acids: CASSPLGNYGYTF. Here the CDR3 DNA reads TGTGCCAGCAGCCCCCTGGGGAACTATGGCTACACCTTC.

This clone was recorded once. The chain links TRBV21-1 to TRBJ1-1; TRBD1 is taken as the D call from the table, unchecked against the DNA. TRBV21-1 is assigned pseudogene status. The CDR3 totals 15 residues. CDR3 loop: CASSKARGRNTEAFF. Written as DNA, the CDR3 is TGTGCCAGCAGCAAAGCCAGGGGAAGGAACACTGAAGCTTTCTTT.

The chain couples TRBV6-5 to TRBJ2-3, with D possibly matching TRBD1 (7 bases). Germline V gives CDR1 MNHEY, CDR2 SVGAGI. Trimming stripped 6 bases from V and 3 bases from J, with 16 bases between. The CDR3 length is 15 residues. Here the CDR3 reads CASRVQGRLTDTQYF. As DNA, the CDR3 is TGTGCCAGCAGGGTACAGGGGAGGTTGACAGATACGCAGTATTTT.

The chain recombines TRBV2 with TRBJ2-1; 9 bases are a match to TRBD2. This CDR3 is 13 amino acids long. CDR1 and CDR2 (germline): SNHLY, FYNNEI. With V trimmed by 8 bases and J by 5 bases, 4 bases remained unmatched. The CDR3 DNA sequence: TGTGCCAGCCTTGCGGGGGGGGACAATGAGCAGTTCTTC. Protein sequence: CASLAGGDNEQFF.

The chain couples TRBV4-3 to TRBJ2-3, with 9 bases matching TRBD1. The ends lost 0 bases at V and 2 bases at J; junction bases unmatched: 6. The germline V gene encodes CDR1 LGHNA and CDR2 YSLEER. This CDR3 has 17 amino acids. Here the CDR3 DNA reads TGCGCCAGCAGCCAAGACTTGGGACAGGGCTTCACAGATACGCAGTATTTT. As protein: CASSQDLGQGFTDTQYF.

The CDR3 is CASSFLAGGDYGYTF. In DNA, the CDR3 is TGTGCCAGCAGTTTCCTCGCAGGGGGGGACTATGGCTACACCTTC. The rearrangement joins TRBV6-5 to TRBJ1-2; 7 nucleotides agree with TRBD1. The V and J ends lost 4 bases and 3 bases, in that order; junction bases with no gene match: 8. Germline V gene sequence: CDR1 MNHEY, CDR2 SVGAGI. The CDR3 spans 15 residues.